This TCR beta chain was documented in a study of CD8+ T cells in alopecia areata. Whole-study context: Treated individuals took tofacitinib by mouth, 5 to 10 mg twice daily. Severity was scored as percentage of affected scalp area in treated patients. General observations from the study: While tofacitinib was given, many expanded lesional clones persisted in scalp and blood.

Stated treatment: oral pan-JAK inhibitor, 5-10 mg twice daily. Sequencing templates came from extracted RNA that was reverse transcribed into cDNA. TCRdb keeps only in-frame clones here, not all; method: immunoSEQ multiplex PCR. The profile shows some 100,000 clones, approximately 59% of them singletons. Remarks on this clone: Its antigen remains unknown.

The CDR3 runs to 18 residues. Trimming removed 4 bases from V and 0 bases from J, with 17 bases in between. Looked up from germline, CDR1 is SGDLS and CDR2 is YYNGEE. The chain couples TRBV9 to TRBJ2-6; possibly TRBD1 or TRBD2 for D (5 bases each). This TCR was sampled from a human donor with alopecia areata. The starting material was CD8+ T cells sorted from blood, obtained at week 4, from a patient treated with tofacitinib. The CDR3 loop reads CASSPRDRGYSGANVLTF. The CDR3 nucleotides are TGTGCCAGCAGCCCCCGTGATCGGGGCTACTCTGGGGCCAACGTCCTGACTTTC.